The T cell receptor beta chain under discussion was sequenced for a study of shared clonotypes between healthy human individuals. Study as a whole: Researchers drew samples from a couple of women and three men aged 18 to 49.

Genomic DNA from each subset was divided evenly over several immunoSEQ plates. Approximately 30,000 T cell genomes (roughly 220 ng DNA) went into each sorted-subset replicate. The method was immunoSEQ multiplex PCR; TCRdb's version includes in-frame clones alone and lacks a portion of them. The sample carries some 2.4 million clones, approximately 93% recorded once. Germline V gene lookup returns CDR1 SQVTM and CDR2 ANQGSEA. The CDR3 contains 11 residues. Sequencing was performed on naive CD4+ T cells from PBMCs. Documented subset: CD45RA+ positively selected. The chain couples TRBV29-1 to TRBJ1-2, with 9 bases matching TRBD1. The sequence was collected from a man younger than 35 in good health. Some clones in this sample may be carry-over from other donors' samples. The CDR3: CRGDRENGYTF. The CDR3, as DNA: TGCAGAGGGGACAGGGAGAATGGCTACACCTTC.